Presented here are 11 T cell receptor beta chains from one specimen sequenced in a study of T-cell reconstitution after alpha-beta-depleted transplantation in children. Library preparation (for TCRbeta) was performed with unique molecular identifiers. Each CDR3 protein gets one entry after TCRdb re-called the PCR reads with MiXCR. The sample records about 280,000 distinct CDR3 sequences, 11% being singletons. The sample was peripheral blood, taken 180 days after TCRalphabeta/CD19-depleted stem cell transplant. These receptors were obtained from a male patient between 2 and 15 years old who had a stem cell transplant for chronic granulomatous disease, so the T cells may come from the graft donor.

This clonotype was seen many times. The chain combines TRBV20-1 with TRBJ2-5, with 7 bases matching TRBD1. From germline, CDR1 is DFQATT and CDR2 SNEGSKA (reference sequence). The CDR3 runs 15 residues. The J segment lost 1 base and the V segment lost 4 bases, leaving 9 bases of the junction unmatched. CDR3 DNA sequence: TGCAGTGCTACCTCCGGACAGGTCTTCCAAGAGACCCAGTACTTC. It encodes CSATSGQVFQETQYF.

This clonotype was detected only a few times. The V call is TRBV7-9, the J call TRBJ1-5; D ambiguous. The CDR3 has 14 residues. Looked up from germline, CDR1 is SEHNR and CDR2 is FQNEAQ (reference sequence). V shed 5 bases and J shed 3 bases, with 11 bases lying between them. CDR3 sequence reads: CASSANPHNQPQHF. The DNA of the CDR3 is TGTGCCAGCAGCGCCAACCCTCACAATCAGCCCCAGCATTTT.

This clonotype was counted at least ten times. V is TRBV20-1 and J is TRBJ2-5; 9 nucleotides agree with TRBD2. The V gene's germline CDR1 is DFQATT and CDR2 SNEGSKA (reference sequence). This CDR3 is 18 amino acids long. V trimming: 5 bases; J trimming: 5 bases; junction bases outside the gene matches: 21. The CDR3 DNA reads TGCAGTGCTCATTTGAGGGAGTTGGCGGGAGGGCCGGGTGAGACCCAGTACTTC. Translating gives CSAHLRELAGGPGETQYF.

This clonotype occurred many times. The chain joins TRBV7-8 to TRBJ1-5, with a tentative D call TRBD1 (5 bases). The CDR3 sequence is 15 residues long. Germline V gene lookup returns CDR1 SGHVS and CDR2 FQNEAQ. The V end lost 5 bases, the J end lost 2 bases, and 13 bases lay between the germline ends. CDR3 region: CASSPSRVGNQPQHF. CDR3 DNA: TGTGCCAGCAGCCCATCCAGGGTTGGCAATCAGCCCCAGCATTTT.

The table lists this clonotype with many counts. This chain joins TRBV6-4 and TRBJ1-2; 8 nucleotides line up with TRBD1. The V gene's germline CDR1 is MRHNA and CDR2 SNTAGT. V lost 10 bases to trimming and J lost 2 bases; unmatched junction nucleotides: 9. CDR3 length: 14 amino acids. The CDR3 coding sequence is TGTGCCACCCCTTCTTGGACAGGGAACTATGGCTACACCTTC. Translation gives CATPSWTGNYGYTF.

This clonotype has ten or more counts. The chain carries TRBV7-2 and TRBJ1-1; D unresolved. CDR1 is SGHTA, CDR2 FQGNSA, per germline. CDR3 size: 13 residues. Trimming stripped 2 bases from V and 0 bases from J, with 4 bases between. The CDR3 loop is CASSLRMNTEAFF. The CDR3 DNA is TGTGCCAGCAGCTTACGCATGAACACTGAAGCTTTCTTT.

As for this clonotype: It may be a read error: a sequence one base away is much more abundant. The gene calls are TRBV12-3 or TRBV12-4 and TRBJ2-7; D assignment may be TRBD1 or TRBD2 (5 bases each). The CDR3 extends over 13 amino acids. The chain's CDR3 is CASNLNPGGEQYF. For the CDR3, the DNA is TGTGCCAGCAATTTAAATCCTGGGGGTGAGCAGTACTTC.

At least ten counts were recorded for this clonotype. This sequence joins TRBV20-1 and TRBJ1-2; D is unclear. Per germline, CDR1 DFQATT and CDR2 SNEGSKA (reference sequence). This CDR3 spans 14 amino acids. Trimming removed 2 bases at V and 2 bases at J, with 12 bases between. The CDR3 DNA reads TGCAGTGCTAGACCGTTCCGGGGAAACTATGGCTACACCTTC. This gives the protein CSARPFRGNYGYTF.

This clonotype was detected many times. The chain carries TRBV7-2 and TRBJ1-3; the match to TRBD1 covers 11 bases. Looked up from germline, CDR1 is SGHTA and CDR2 is FQGNSA. The V gene end was trimmed by 1 base and the J gene end by 4 bases; junction bases not matched to a gene: 6. This CDR3 is built from 17 residues. This CDR3 is CASSLVGTGGEGNTIYF. The CDR3 DNA reads as TGTGCCAGCAGCTTAGTAGGGACAGGGGGGGAAGGAAACACCATATATTTT.

This clonotype has a count of ten or more. V gene TRBV28 combines with J gene TRBJ2-3; no reliable D call. This CDR3 comprises 14 residues. With 6 bases removed from V and 5 bases from J, the gap between germline ends came to 15 bases. The germline V gene has CDR1 MDHEN and CDR2 SYDVKM. The DNA of the CDR3 is TGTGCCAGCAGGCCCCTCGGAATGGGAGATACGCAGTATTTT. It encodes CASRPLGMGDTQYF.

This clonotype came up many times. This sequence joins TRBV6-1 and TRBJ1-5, with 10 bases lining up with TRBD1. In germline, CDR1 is MNHNS, CDR2 SASEGT. Unmatched junction bases numbered 7, after V lost 5 bases and J lost 6 bases. This CDR3 is built from 15 residues. The CDR3 coding sequence is TGTGCCAGCAGTCAAGACAGGGGGCAGGGTCAGCCCCAGCATTTT. Its protein is CASSQDRGQGQPQHF.